This T cell receptor (beta chain) was observed in a study of CD8 T cells in ankylosing spondylitis. General study results and limits: Those disease-linked clones were CD8+; they were also relatively rare in peripheral blood. It appeared that ankylosing spondylitis blood was characterized by a TCR beta motif of several highly homologous variants. Some motif variants were previously reported in reactive arthritis synovial fluid and blood.

MiXCR, applied by TCRdb to the 5' RACE reads, yields one record per CDR3 protein. This sample has some 240,000 distinct CDR3 sequences; around 25% occur once, and the top ten carry 0.6% to 0.75%. Remarks on this clonotype: The target antigen is unknown.

The V end was cut by 0 bases, the J end by 1 base, with 11 bases between. CDR3 length: 15 amino acids. The germline CDR1 and CDR2 sequences are DFQATT and SNEGSKA (reference sequence). This TCR was recovered from a male donor with ankylosing spondylitis or in good health (not recorded which). V gene TRBV20-1 combines with J gene TRBJ2-3; unclear D gene. Sequenced sample: blood, either unsorted or a sorted T cell fraction (not recorded which). The CDR3 sequence: CSARDGVAGTDTQYF. In DNA form, the CDR3 reads TGCAGTGCTAGAGATGGGGTAGCCGGCACAGATACGCAGTATTTT.